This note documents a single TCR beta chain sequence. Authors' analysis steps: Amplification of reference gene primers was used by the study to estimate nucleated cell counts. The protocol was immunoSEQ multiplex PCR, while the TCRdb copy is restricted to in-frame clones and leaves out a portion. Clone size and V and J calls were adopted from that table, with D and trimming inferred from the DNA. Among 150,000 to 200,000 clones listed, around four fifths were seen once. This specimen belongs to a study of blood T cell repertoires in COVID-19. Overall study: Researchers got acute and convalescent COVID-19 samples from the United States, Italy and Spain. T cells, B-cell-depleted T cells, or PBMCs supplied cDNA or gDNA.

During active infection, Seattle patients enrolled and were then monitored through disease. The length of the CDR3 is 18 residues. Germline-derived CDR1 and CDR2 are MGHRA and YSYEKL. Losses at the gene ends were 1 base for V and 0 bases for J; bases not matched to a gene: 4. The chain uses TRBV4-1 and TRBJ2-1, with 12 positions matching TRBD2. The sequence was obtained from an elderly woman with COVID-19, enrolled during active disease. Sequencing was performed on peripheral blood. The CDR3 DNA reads TGCGCCAGCAGCCAAGCTCCTAGCGGGGGGGGCTCCTACAATGAGCAGTTCTTC. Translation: CASSQAPSGGGSYNEQFF.